This passage covers 21 T cell receptor beta chains from one sample sequenced in a study of regulatory T cells in long-lasting Graves disease. The sample's time point: newly diagnosed GD, antithyroid drugs for less than 3 months. With RNA extracted from PBMCs as input, the TCR library was made. TCR beta libraries were built with iRepertoire HTBI primers and Arm-PCR of CDR3 regions. TCRdb passed the multiplex PCR reads through MiXCR, listing each CDR3 protein once. The sample yields about 350,000 distinct CDR3 sequences, around 15% seen once. This same sample was also part of a study on T cells in Graves' hyperthyroidism and ophthalmopathy.

This material consisted of peripheral blood mononuclear cells (PBMCs), taken at new diagnosis, from a patient treated with antithyroid drugs. These receptors were taken from a woman under 30 with Graves disease.

The chain joins TRBV16 to TRBJ2-3, with TRBD1 identical over 7 bases. The ends lost 4 bases at V and 4 bases at J; junction bases unmatched: 5. From germline, CDR1 is KGHSY and CDR2 FQNENV. The CDR3 length is 14 residues. CDR3 in DNA: TGTGCCAGCAGCCCCGGACAGGCGGCAGATACGCAGTATTTT. It codes for CASSPGQAADTQYF.

CDR3 amino acids: CATSDPLGQVLGTDTQYF. DNA for the CDR3: TGTGCCACCAGTGATCCCCTTGGACAGGTTCTGGGCACAGATACGCAGTATTTT. The V and J genes are TRBV24-1 and TRBJ2-3, with TRBD1 matching 7 bases. V lost 3 bases to trimming and J lost 1 base; unmatched junction nucleotides: 12. Germline CDR1 KGHDR, CDR2 SFDVKD. This CDR3 spans 18 amino acids.

This clonotype was seen ten or more times. This chain connects TRBV5-1 to TRBJ2-1, with TRBD1 identical over 7 bases. The CDR3 has 13 residues. The trim removed 5 bases at V and 4 bases at J, leaving 3 bases unmatched. Germline-derived CDR1 and CDR2 are SGHRS and YFSETQ. This CDR3 reads CASRGTEYNEQFF. CDR3 sequence (DNA): TGCGCCAGCAGGGGGACAGAATACAATGAGCAGTTCTTC.

V gene TRBV6-1 combines with J gene TRBJ1-3; D is ambiguous. V gave up 1 base and J gave up 9 bases, with 13 bases separating them. CDR1 and CDR2 from the germline V gene are MNHNS and SASEGT. The CDR3 runs to 14 residues. The CDR3 nucleotides read TGTGCCAGCAGTGAAGGAGCGCTACACGGCACCATATATTTT. Translation gives CASSEGALHGTIYF.

On this clonotype itself: A much larger clone differs from this one at a single base, so this may be a read error. This chain links TRBV28 with TRBJ2-7, with D perhaps assigned TRBD1 or TRBD2 (5 bases each). V was pared by 8 bases and J by 1 base, with 18 bases between. The CDR3 consists of 15 residues. Per the germline V gene, CDR1 is MDHEN and CDR2 is SYDVKM. CDR3 sequence (DNA): TGTGCCAGCTACCCCCGTGGGGGTGGATCCTACGAGCAGTACTTC. Protein sequence: CASYPRGGGSYEQYF.

J is TRBJ2-1 and V is TRBV20-1, with TRBD2 matching over 14 bases. The CDR3 extends over 17 amino acids. Germline CDR1 and CDR2: DFQATT and SNEGSKA (reference sequence). The V segment lost 1 base and the J segment 0 bases; nucleotides outside the gene matches: 2. The CDR3 bases are TGCAGTGCTAGAGGGACTAGCGGGGGGTACTCCTACAATGAGCAGTTCTTC. It encodes CSARGTSGGYSYNEQFF.

This clonotype has a handful of counts. The genes are TRBV15 and TRBJ2-7; 8 nucleotides align to TRBD1. Germline CDR1 LNHNV, CDR2 YYDKDF (reference sequence). The CDR3 length is 14 residues. The trim removed 1 base at V and 3 bases at J, leaving 2 bases unmatched. The CDR3 here is CATSRGTGRYEQYF. The CDR3 DNA reads as TGTGCCACCAGCAGAGGGACAGGGCGCTACGAGCAGTACTTC.

This clonotype was observed many times. This chain connects TRBV6-5 to TRBJ1-5, with a possible D match to TRBD1 (5 bases). CDR1 and CDR2 (germline): MNHEY, SVGAGI. The CDR3 contains 16 residues. Trimming took 3 bases from V and 4 from J, leaving 16 bases between them. CDR3 bases: TGTGCCAGCAGTTATAACCGACAGTCGGCAAATCAGCCCCAGCATTTT. It translates to CASSYNRQSANQPQHF.

The genes are TRBV19 and TRBJ2-3, with TRBD1 as a possible D gene (5 bases). Trimming took off 5 bases at V and 0 bases at J, with 15 bases between the two ends. CDR3 size: 16 residues. Germline assignment: CDR1 LNHDA and CDR2 SQIVND (reference sequence). The CDR3 spells CASSLSRADSTDTQYF. CDR3 nucleotide sequence: TGTGCCAGTAGTCTCTCCAGGGCCGATAGCACAGATACGCAGTATTTT.

This clonotype showed up many times. The chain joins TRBV6-2 or TRBV6-3 to TRBJ1-1; D is unclear. CDR1 and CDR2 (germline): MNHEY, SVGEGT. The CDR3 extends over 12 amino acids. V lost 5 bases and J 7 bases, leaving 11 bases between the germline ends. As DNA, the CDR3 is TGTGCCAGCAGTGAAGCCTGGAGTGAAGCTTTCTTT. It translates to CASSEAWSEAFF.

This clonotype was recorded a few times. A much bigger clone sits one base away, suggesting this may be a read error. This chain connects TRBV7-2 to TRBJ2-5; 8 bases fit TRBD2. Looked up from germline, CDR1 is SGHTA and CDR2 is FQGNSA. The CDR3 sequence is 17 residues long. The junction had 13 bases not matched to a gene; V was cut back by 5 bases and J by 2 bases. The CDR3 loop is CASSPRGLAGVQETQYF. The CDR3 nucleotides are TGTGCCAGCAGCCCTCGGGGCCTAGCGGGCGTACAAGAGACCCAGTACTTC.

At least ten counts were recorded for this clonotype. This chain uses TRBV28 with TRBJ2-3; D is possibly TRBD1 or TRBD2 (5 bases each). The germline V and J ends were trimmed by 2 bases and 3 bases, with 12 bases remaining between them. Germline V gives CDR1 MDHEN, CDR2 SYDVKM. CDR3 length equals 15 residues. The CDR3 loop is CASSLGDHSTDTQYF. The CDR3, as DNA: TGTGCCAGCAGTTTAGGGGACCACAGTACAGATACGCAGTATTTT. Filled out from reference TRBV28 and TRBJ2-3, the complete variable domain reads DVKVTQSSRYLVKRTGEKVFLECVQDMDHENMFWYRQDPGLGLRLIYFSYDVKMKEKGDIPEGYSVSREKKERFSLILESASTNQTSMYLCASSLGDHSTDTQYFGPGTRLTVL.

This clonotype was counted at least ten times. The chain recombines TRBV4-1 with TRBJ2-1, with D hard to call. Germline-derived CDR1 and CDR2 are MGHRA and YSYEKL. Trimming took off 1 base at V and 3 bases at J, with 7 bases between the two ends. The length of the CDR3 is 14 residues. CDR3 in amino acids: CASSQVSGYNEQFF. CDR3 nucleotides: TGCGCCAGCAGCCAAGTTTCCGGCTACAATGAGCAGTTCTTC.

This rearrangement joins TRBV12-3 or TRBV12-4 to TRBJ2-1; 16 nucleotides agree with TRBD2. This CDR3 contains 17 residues. The junction had 2 bases not matched to a gene; V was cut back by 5 bases and J by 1 base. The CDR3 reads CASSGTSGGVSYNEQFF. In DNA, the CDR3 is TGTGCCAGCAGTGGGACTAGCGGGGGGGTTTCCTACAATGAGCAGTTCTTC.

This clonotype occurred many times. V is TRBV3-1 and J is TRBJ2-7; D call uncertain. V was clipped by 0 bases and J by 7 bases, with 4 bases between them. Germline CDR1 reads LGHDT; CDR2 reads YNNKEL (reference sequence). The CDR3 totals 11 residues. The CDR3 loop is CASSQEREQYF. The CDR3 nucleotides read TGTGCCAGCAGCCAAGAGAGAGAGCAGTACTTC.

In its sample, this clonotype was seen many times. The CDR3 reads CSASIPGQRLGQPQHF. The CDR3 bases are TGCAGTGCTAGTATACCGGGACAGAGGCTCGGCCAGCCCCAGCATTTT. The chain carries TRBV20-1 and TRBJ1-5; 7 nucleotides match TRBD1. The CDR3 spans 16 residues. Germline assignment: CDR1 DFQATT and CDR2 SNEGSKA (reference sequence). With V trimmed by 3 bases and J by 7 bases, 15 bases remained unmatched.

This clonotype was seen at least ten times. This chain joins TRBV30 and TRBJ1-1; no definite D call. The CDR3 totals 13 residues. CDR1 GTSNPN and CDR2 SVGIG come from the germline V gene (reference sequence). V lost 0 bases, J lost 4 bases, and 9 bases lay in between. DNA of the CDR3: TGTGCCTGGAGTGTGGGCTTGGGCACTGAAGCTTTCTTT. Encoded protein: CAWSVGLGTEAFF.

This clonotype was seen many times. The V call is TRBV7-8, the J call TRBJ1-5; 11 bases align to TRBD1. V gave up 4 bases and J gave up 0 bases; unmatched junction bases: 14. Germline assignment: CDR1 SGHVS and CDR2 FQNEAQ. The CDR3 is 20 amino acids. DNA for the CDR3: TGTGCCAGCAGCTGTCCTCTCCGGGACAGGGGGTATGGTAGCAATCAGCCCCAGCATTTT. Its translation: CASSCPLRDRGYGSNQPQHF. The variable domain in full, with the rest retrieved from reference TRBV7-8 and TRBJ1-5, is GAGVSQSPRYKVAKRGQDVALRCDPISGHVSLFWYQQALGQGPEFLTYFQNEAQLDKSGLPSDRFFAERPEGSVSTLKIQRTQQEDSAVYLCASSCPLRDRGYGSNQPQHFGDGTRLSIL.

There are many counts of this clonotype. The CDR3 spells CASSISKPNEQFF. In DNA form, the CDR3 reads TGTGCCAGCAGTATCTCGAAACCCAATGAGCAGTTCTTC. The V gene is TRBV27, the J gene TRBJ2-1; no clear D. V was pared by 5 bases and J by 6 bases, with 11 bases between. Germline CDR1 MNHEY, CDR2 SMNVEV (reference sequence). This CDR3 region has 13 residues.

The chain couples TRBV7-9 to TRBJ2-5, with D tentatively TRBD2 (6 bases). The V and J ends lost 5 bases and 0 bases respectively, with 16 bases between them. The V gene's germline CDR1 is SEHNR and CDR2 FQNEAQ (reference sequence). CDR3 length equals 16 residues. The CDR3: CASSPTGTSYQETQYF. The CDR3 region has the DNA TGTGCCAGCAGCCCCACCGGGACTTCCTACCAAGAGACCCAGTACTTC.

This clonotype showed up many times. The V call is TRBV7-2, the J call TRBJ2-7; maybe TRBD1 (6 bases). This CDR3 has 12 amino acids. CDR1 is SGHTA, CDR2 FQGNSA, per germline. V lost 5 bases to trimming and J lost 6 bases, with 11 bases between them. The CDR3 region has the DNA TGTGCCAGCAGCCGGACAGACGTCGAGCAGTACTTC. Translated: CASSRTDVEQYF.